The 20 T cell receptor beta chains below all came from one sample that was sequenced in a study of shared clonotypes between healthy human individuals. TCRdb's table, derived via immunoSEQ multiplex PCR, lists solely in-frame clones and lacks some. The sample carries 2 million to 2.5 million clones, 90% to 96% recorded once. Sequencing was done on a sample of naive CD4+ T cells sorted from blood. Subset noted: CD45RA+ positively selected. The receptor source for this set is a man aged 18 to 29 in good health.

The chain joins TRBV5-6 to TRBJ1-2; D is unresolved. CDR3 size: 13 residues. CDR1 is SGHDT, CDR2 YYEEEE, per germline. Trimming stripped 2 bases from V and 0 bases from J, with 5 bases between. CDR3 nucleotide sequence: TGTGCCAGCAGCTTCGGGACTAACTATGGCTACACCTTC. Encoded protein: CASSFGTNYGYTF.

The chain employs TRBV5-1 and TRBJ1-5, with TRBD1 as a possible D gene (6 bases). CDR3 length equals 17 residues. Trimming took 2 bases from V and 0 from J, leaving 15 bases between them. Germline V gene lookup returns CDR1 SGHRS and CDR2 YFSETQ. The CDR3 DNA sequence: TGCGCCAGCAGCTTTCGGGGTGGGGACAATAGCAATCAGCCCCAGCATTTT. The encoded protein is CASSFRGGDNSNQPQHF.

This chain joins TRBV9 and TRBJ1-2; D is perhaps TRBD1 (6 bases). The ends were cut back, 2 bases at V and 7 bases at J, with 15 bases in the middle. The CDR3 loop spans 14 amino acids. CDR1 and CDR2 from the germline V gene are SGDLS and YYNGEE. CDR3 in amino acids: CASSVAGESSGYTF. For the CDR3, the DNA is TGTGCCAGCAGCGTGGCAGGGGAGTCTAGTGGCTACACCTTC.

This sequence joins TRBV28 and TRBJ2-3; D possibly uses TRBD1 or TRBD2 (5 bases each). Germline V CDR1 and CDR2: MDHEN, SYDVKM. V was clipped by 5 bases and J by 5 bases, with 20 bases between them. CDR3 size: 16 residues. CDR3 DNA sequence: TGTGCCAGCAGTCGGGGCCGGCTAGGCGGGCTAGATACGCAGTATTTT. The encoded protein is CASSRGRLGGLDTQYF.

This clone was observed a single time. Other nucleotide sequences in the sample specify the same CDR3. The chain combines TRBV5-1 with TRBJ1-2; weak D call: TRBD1 (5 bases). The V gene's germline CDR1 is SGHRS and CDR2 YFSETQ. The germline V and J ends were trimmed by 4 bases and 3 bases, with 10 bases remaining between them. This CDR3 comprises 13 residues. The CDR3 region is CASSPQGDYGYTF. The DNA of the CDR3 is TGCGCCAGCAGCCCGCAGGGTGACTATGGCTACACCTTC. Supplemented by reference TRBV5-1 and TRBJ1-2, the full variable domain reads KAGVTQTPRYLIKTRGQQVTLSCSPISGHRSVSWYQQTPGQGLQFLFEYFSETQRNKGNFPGRFSGRQFSNSRSEMNVSTLELGDSALYLCASSPQGDYGYTFGSGTRLTVV.

Comment on this clone: The sample holds other DNA sequences that translate to the same CDR3. The chain uses TRBV5-1 and TRBJ1-2, with TRBD1 as a possible D gene (6 bases). Germline V CDR1 and CDR2: SGHRS, YFSETQ. Trimming cost V 2 bases and J 2 bases, with 7 bases left between them. CDR3 length: 13 residues. CDR3 sequence: CASSFTGNYGYTF. The CDR3 DNA is TGCGCCAGCAGCTTCACAGGGAACTATGGCTACACCTTC. The whole variable domain, filled in from reference TRBV5-1 and TRBJ1-2, reads KAGVTQTPRYLIKTRGQQVTLSCSPISGHRSVSWYQQTPGQGLQFLFEYFSETQRNKGNFPGRFSGRQFSNSRSEMNVSTLELGDSALYLCASSFTGNYGYTFGSGTRLTVV.

V usage is TRBV6-5 and J usage is TRBJ2-5; D possibly corresponds to TRBD1 (5 bases). V lost 5 bases to trimming and J lost 5 bases, with 15 bases between them. CDR3 length: 14 residues. From germline, CDR1 is MNHEY and CDR2 SVGAGI. The CDR3 sequence: CASSHLEDIETQYF. CDR3 bases: TGTGCCAGCAGTCACCTCGAGGACATCGAGACCCAGTACTTC.

The V gene is TRBV13, the J gene TRBJ2-6; D unresolved. The CDR3 is made up of 14 amino acids. In germline, CDR1 is PRHDT, CDR2 FYEKMQ (reference sequence). Trimming shortened V by 5 bases and J by 0 bases, and 5 bases separated the two germline ends. This CDR3 reads CASSRRSGANVLTF. CDR3 nucleotide sequence: TGTGCCAGCAGCCGTCGCTCTGGGGCCAACGTCCTGACTTTC.

This chain uses TRBV5-4 with TRBJ2-7; D is perhaps TRBD1 (6 bases). The CDR3 has 14 amino acids. V was trimmed by 6 bases and J by 5 bases, leaving 18 bases between them. Germline CDR1 SGHNT, CDR2 YYREEE (reference sequence). This CDR3 reads CASTDQDRRNEQYF. CDR3 nucleotides: TGTGCCAGCACAGATCAGGACAGACGGAACGAGCAGTACTTC.

V is TRBV5-1 and J is TRBJ2-7, with D perhaps matching TRBD1 or TRBD2 (5 bases each). From germline, CDR1 is SGHRS and CDR2 YFSETQ. The CDR3 length is 15 residues. V shed 5 bases and J shed 0 bases, with 15 bases lying between them. The CDR3 spells CASSESGTSSYEQYF. As DNA, the CDR3 is TGCGCCAGCAGTGAATCGGGGACGAGCTCCTACGAGCAGTACTTC.

The V call is TRBV6-6, the J call TRBJ1-4, with a weak D call TRBD1 (5 bases). V gave up 2 bases and J gave up 5 bases, with 12 bases separating them. The CDR3 length is 15 residues. Germline CDR1 MNHNY, CDR2 SVGAGI (reference sequence). Written as DNA, the CDR3 is TGTGCCAGCAGTTACACCGGGGCGCAGAATGAAAAACTGTTTTTT. It codes for CASSYTGAQNEKLFF.

The chain has TRBV29-1 and TRBJ1-2; TRBD1 is a possible D gene (6 bases). Germline V gene sequence: CDR1 SQVTM, CDR2 ANQGSEA. Trimming took off 0 bases at V and 1 base at J, with 15 bases between the two ends. CDR3 size: 16 residues. In nucleotides, the CDR3 is TGCAGCGTTGAAGATCTTTGGACAGAAGGTAACTATGGCTACACCTTC. Translating gives CSVEDLWTEGNYGYTF.

CDR3: CASSKQTASLARGQPQHF. Written as DNA, the CDR3 is TGTGCCAGCAGTAAGCAGACCGCAAGCTTGGCCCGGGGTCAGCCCCAGCATTTT. V gene TRBV28 combines with J gene TRBJ1-5; D ambiguous. The germline gives CDR1 MDHEN, CDR2 SYDVKM. Between the trimmed V and J ends, which lost 5 bases and 6 bases, there was a span of 26 bases. The length of the CDR3 is 18 residues.

The chain carries TRBV25-1 and TRBJ1-4; D unresolved. The CDR3 extends over 11 amino acids. V shed 5 bases and J shed 7 bases, with 5 bases lying between them. Germline V gene lookup returns CDR1 MGHDK and CDR2 SYGVNS. The DNA of the CDR3 is TGTGCCAGCAGTAATCTTGAAAAACTGTTTTTT. Translation gives CASSNLEKLFF.

This clone appeared a single time. This chain uses TRBV19 with TRBJ1-4; possible D gene TRBD1, 5 bases. V was clipped by 3 bases and J by 7 bases, with 12 bases between them. Germline V lookup: CDR1 LNHDA, CDR2 SQIVND (reference sequence). The CDR3 consists of 14 residues. The CDR3 is CASSISGHSEKLFF. CDR3 sequence (DNA): TGTGCCAGTAGTATCAGCGGACACTCTGAAAAACTGTTTTTT.

The CDR3 DNA sequence: TGTGCCTGGAGTTTGAAGGGGGAGACCCAGTACTTC. It yields the protein CAWSLKGETQYF. The V call is TRBV30, the J call TRBJ2-5, with D tentatively TRBD1 (5 bases). The CDR3 spans 12 residues. The ends were cut back, 2 bases at V and 5 bases at J, with 9 bases in the middle. The V gene's germline CDR1 is GTSNPN and CDR2 SVGIG (reference sequence).

This chain connects TRBV4-3 to TRBJ2-6; D unclear. The CDR3 is 17 residues long. From germline, CDR1 is LGHNA and CDR2 YSLEER. Trimming removed 5 bases from V and 0 bases from J, with 14 bases in between. The CDR3 DNA reads as TGCGCCAGCAGCTTAATAATGTGGGACTCTGGGGCCAACGTCCTGACTTTC. Translating it yields CASSLIMWDSGANVLTF.

Here the CDR3 reads CASSSAQNTEAFF. CDR3 DNA sequence: TGTGCCAGCTCCTCGGCGCAGAACACTGAAGCTTTCTTT. The rearrangement links TRBV18 to TRBJ1-1, with no clear D. The CDR3 extends over 13 amino acids. Trimming removed 6 bases at V and 1 base at J, with 9 bases between. Germline V CDR1 and CDR2: KGHSH, LQKENI.

The CDR3, as DNA: TGTGCCAGCAGCTTAGAGTGGGTCATGAACACTGAAGCTTTCTTT. Amino acids: CASSLEWVMNTEAFF. This chain joins TRBV11-2 and TRBJ1-1, with unresolved D. The CDR3 sequence is 15 residues long. The V gene's germline CDR1 is SGHAT and CDR2 FQNNGV. V gave up 0 bases and J gave up 0 bases, with 8 bases separating them.

This chain joins TRBV5-6 and TRBJ2-2; 8 positions match TRBD1. The CDR3 consists of 16 residues. V was clipped by 2 bases and J by 5 bases; unmatched bases: 8. The germline V gene has CDR1 SGHDT and CDR2 YYEEEE. CDR3 amino acids: CASSLQGVRKTGELFF. CDR3 in DNA: TGTGCCAGCAGCTTACAGGGGGTGCGTAAGACCGGGGAGCTGTTTTTT.